The clone carrying this T cell receptor beta chain turned up a few times. One junction end disagrees with the germline gene, perhaps due to a read error. All patients were treatment-naive before thyroid surgery. The sample comes from a study of metastatic and nonmetastatic thyroid tumors. Study information: Blood and tumor or nodule tissue repertoires from malignant and benign thyroid patients were compared.

In the original workflow: A distant-metastasis classifier for papillary thyroid cancer was built using CDR3 differences across clinicopathological groups. TCRdb reprocessed the PCR reads using MiXCR. The V and J calls were not made by the authors but by TCRdb's processing. The sample consists of 20,000 to 25,000 clones, more than 15% of them appearing once. CDR3 length: 15 amino acids. Germline CDR1 and CDR2: MNHNS and SASEGT. This chain links TRBV6-1 with TRBJ2-1; D remains ambiguous. This clonotype originated in a female donor with papillary thyroid cancer or a benign thyroid nodule (not recorded which). Some clones in this sample may be carry-over from other donors' samples. Sequencing was carried out using tumor tissue. The CDR3 is CASRLQHVVYDEQFF. For the CDR3, the DNA is TGTGCCAGCAGACTACAACACGTGGTCTACGATGAGCAGTTCTTC.